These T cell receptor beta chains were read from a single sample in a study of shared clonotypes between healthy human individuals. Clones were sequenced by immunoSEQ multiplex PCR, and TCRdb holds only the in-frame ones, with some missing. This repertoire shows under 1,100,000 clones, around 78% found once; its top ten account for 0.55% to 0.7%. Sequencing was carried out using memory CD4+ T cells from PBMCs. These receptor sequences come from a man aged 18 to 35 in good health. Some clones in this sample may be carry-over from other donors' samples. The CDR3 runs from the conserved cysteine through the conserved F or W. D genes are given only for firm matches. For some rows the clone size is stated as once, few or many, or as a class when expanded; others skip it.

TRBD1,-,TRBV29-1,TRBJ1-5,TGCAGCGCAGGGGGCATGGAACAGCCCCAGCATTTT,CSAGGMEQPQHF
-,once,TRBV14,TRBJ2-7,TGTGCCAGCTCGACTATCTGGGCCCGCGAGCAGTACTTC,CASSTIWAREQYF
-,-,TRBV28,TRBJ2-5,TGTGCCAGCAGTTCCGAAGCGAAAGACGGGACCCAGTACTTC,CASSSEAKDGTQYF
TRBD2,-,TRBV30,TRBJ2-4,TGTGCCTGGAGTAAGGGCGGGAGGGAGCACATTCAGTACTTC,CAWSKGGREHIQYF
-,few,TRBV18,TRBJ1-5,TGTGCCAGCTCACCAACAGGAAACAATCAGCCCCAGCATTTT,CASSPTGNNQPQHF
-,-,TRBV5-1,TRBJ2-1,TGCGCCAGCAGCTTGGTCACGGGCGGGGCGAGCTCCTACAATGAGCAGTTCTTC,CASSLVTGGASSYNEQFF
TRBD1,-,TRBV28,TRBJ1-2,TGTGCCAGCAGTCCACTCGGACAGGGACCCTATGGCTACACCTTC,CASSPLGQGPYGYTF
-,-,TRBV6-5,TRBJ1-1,TGTGCCAGCAGTTCTAGTGTGGGGTACTTCACTGAGGCTTTCTTT,CASSSSVGYFTEAFF
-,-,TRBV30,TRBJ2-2,TGTGCCTGGAGTCTCGGAGGTTGGAACAGACCCACCGGGGAGCTGTTTTTT,CAWSLGGWNRPTGELFF
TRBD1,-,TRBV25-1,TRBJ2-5,TGTGCCACCGCTACAGGGGGGAAGACCCAGTACTTC,CATATGGKTQYF
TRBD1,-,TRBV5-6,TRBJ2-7,TGTGCCAGCAGCTTACCAGGACAGGGTGGCGAGCAGTACTTC,CASSLPGQGGEQYF
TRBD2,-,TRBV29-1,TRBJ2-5,TGCAGCGTTGAGAGCGGGAGTGAGACCCAGTACTTC,CSVESGSETQYF
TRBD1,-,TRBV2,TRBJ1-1,TGTGCCAGCAGTCAGGGGGCCCCTAACACTGAAGCTTTCTTT,CASSQGAPNTEAFF
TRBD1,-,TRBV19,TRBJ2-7,TGTGCCAGTAGTATAGGGGGACAGTACGAGCAGTACTTC,CASSIGGQYEQYF
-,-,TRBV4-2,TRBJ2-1,TGTGCCAGCAGCCCTTCGAATGTCCCCTACAATGAGCAGTTCTTC,CASSPSNVPYNEQFF
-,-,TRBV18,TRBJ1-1,TGTGCCAGCTCAGTACGGTCGACCGAGAACACTGAAGCTTTCTTT,CASSVRSTENTEAFF
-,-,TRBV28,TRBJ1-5,TGTGCCAGCACTCTTTCGGGACAACCGGTCAATCAGCCCCAGCATTTT,CASTLSGQPVNQPQHF
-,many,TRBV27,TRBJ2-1,TGTGCCAGCAGTCCTCAAACAGGGTTCTCCTACAATGAGCAGTTCTTC,CASSPQTGFSYNEQFF
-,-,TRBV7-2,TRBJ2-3,TGTGCCAGCAGCTTAGCGGGAGGAGGGATAGATACGCAGTATTTT,CASSLAGGGIDTQYF
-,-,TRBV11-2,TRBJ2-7,TGTGCCAGCAGCTTAGTGGGGACACAGCTGCGCGAGCAGTACTTC,CASSLVGTQLREQYF
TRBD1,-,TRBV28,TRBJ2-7,TGTGCCAGCAGTCCCCGACAGGGAAAATACGAGCAGTACTTC,CASSPRQGKYEQYF
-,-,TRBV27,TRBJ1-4,TGTGCCAGCAGAAACGGACCCTATAATGAAAAACTGTTTTTT,CASRNGPYNEKLFF
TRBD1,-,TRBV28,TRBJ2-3,TGTGCCAGCAGGAGACAGGGGGCGGATACGCAGTATTTT,CASRRQGADTQYF
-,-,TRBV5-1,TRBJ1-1,TGCGCCAGCAGCTTGTTAACCTGGGACACCTTCGGGGCTTTCTTT,CASSLLTWDTFGAFF
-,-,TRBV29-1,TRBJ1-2,TGCAGCGTTGGAGGGTTTAACTATGGCTACACCTTC,CSVGGFNYGYTF
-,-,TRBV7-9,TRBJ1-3,TGTGCCAGCAGCTTAGTATCCGGGACCGTCTCTGGAAACACCATATATTTT,CASSLVSGTVSGNTIYF
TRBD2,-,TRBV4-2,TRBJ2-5,TGTGCCAGCAGCCAAGTAAGCGGGGGCAATCAAGAGACCCAGTACTTC,CASSQVSGGNQETQYF
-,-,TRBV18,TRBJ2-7,TGTGCCAGCTCACCACTTCGGGGGCGGAAGGATTACGAGCAGTACTTC,CASSPLRGRKDYEQYF
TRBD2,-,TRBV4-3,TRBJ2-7,TGCGCCAGCAGATACGGGACTAGCAGCTACGAGCAGTACTTC,CASRYGTSSYEQYF
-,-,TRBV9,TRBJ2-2,TGTGCCAGCACCTCATCTGCGCCCGGGGAGCTGTTTTTT,CASTSSAPGELFF
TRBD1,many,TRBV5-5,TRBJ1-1,TGTGCCAGCAGCCCCTTCAACGGACAGGGCCGGGGTACTGAAGCTTTCTTT,CASSPFNGQGRGTEAFF
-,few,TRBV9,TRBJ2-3,TGTGCCAGCAGCGTACAGGGGACAGATACGCAGTATTTT,CASSVQGTDTQYF
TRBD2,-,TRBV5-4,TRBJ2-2,TGTGCCAGCAGCCAGAGCGGGGGGCAACCCGGGGAGCTGTTTTTT,CASSQSGGQPGELFF
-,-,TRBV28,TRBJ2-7,TGTGCCAGCAGTTTTTCAATGGATTGGGGCCCCTACGAGCAGTACTTC,CASSFSMDWGPYEQYF
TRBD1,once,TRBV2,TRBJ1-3,TGTGCCAGCACCAGACAGGGTCCAAACACCATATATTTT,CASTRQGPNTIYF
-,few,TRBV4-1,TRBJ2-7,TGCGCCAGCAGCCAAGCGGTCGGCGAGCAGTACTTC,CASSQAVGEQYF
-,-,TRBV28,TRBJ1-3,TGTGCCAGCAGCCTTCTTGGGACGGCTATCTCTGGAAACACCATATATTTT,CASSLLGTAISGNTIYF
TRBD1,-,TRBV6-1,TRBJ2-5,TGTGCCAGCAGGGAGGACAGGGCTGGGGAGACCCAGTACTTC,CASREDRAGETQYF
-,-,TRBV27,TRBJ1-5,TGTGCCATGAGGACAGCGGAGGGCAATCAGCCCCAGCATTTT,CAMRTAEGNQPQHF
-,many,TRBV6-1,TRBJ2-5,TGTGCCAGCAGTGCCGAGAGAGAGACCCAGTACTTC,CASSAERETQYF
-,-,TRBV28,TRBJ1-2,TGTGCCAGCAGACCGGGGGGCGCACGGACTAACTATGGCTACACCTTC,CASRPGGARTNYGYTF
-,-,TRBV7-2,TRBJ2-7,TGTGCCAGCAGCTCAGGAGGGGGCTACGAGCAGTACTTC,CASSSGGGYEQYF
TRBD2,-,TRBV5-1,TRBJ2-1,TGCGCCAGCAGCCTGGCCGGGGGGGCGGAGTACAATGAGCAGTTCTTC,CASSLAGGAEYNEQFF
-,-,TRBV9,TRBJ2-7,TGTGCCAGCAGCGTATTAGCGGAGGCCTACGAGCAGTACTTC,CASSVLAEAYEQYF
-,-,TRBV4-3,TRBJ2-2,TGCGCCAGCAGCCAAGATCTGGGGAAGGGGACCGGGGAGCTGTTTTTT,CASSQDLGKGTGELFF
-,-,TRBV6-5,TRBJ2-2,TGTGCCAGCAGTTACGGGCGACAGCCGAACACCGGGGAGCTGTTTTTT,CASSYGRQPNTGELFF
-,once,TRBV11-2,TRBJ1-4,TGTGCCAGCAGCTTATCGGTGGCGGAAGGGGTAGAAAAACTGTTTTTT,CASSLSVAEGVEKLFF
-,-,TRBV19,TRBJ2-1,TGTGCCAGTAACCCGAATCACGGCCCGGCCAATGAGCAGTTCTTC,CASNPNHGPANEQFF
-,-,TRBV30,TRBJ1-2,TGTGCCTGGAGACCTCAGGGCTATGGCTACACCTTC,CAWRPQGYGYTF
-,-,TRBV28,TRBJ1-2,TGTGCCAGCAGCCTGGACGGATTGGGTCACTATGGCTACACCTTC,CASSLDGLGHYGYTF
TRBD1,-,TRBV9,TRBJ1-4,TGTGCCAGCAGCGCCAGACAGGGAACCCCGGAAAAACTGTTTTTT,CASSARQGTPEKLFF
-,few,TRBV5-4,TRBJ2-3,TGTGCCAGCAGCAGGCCGGGGCCGAGAAGCACAGATACGCAGTATTTT,CASSRPGPRSTDTQYF
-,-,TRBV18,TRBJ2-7,TGTGCCAGCTCCGCCGGGGGTAGCGTCGAGCAGTACTTC,CASSAGGSVEQYF